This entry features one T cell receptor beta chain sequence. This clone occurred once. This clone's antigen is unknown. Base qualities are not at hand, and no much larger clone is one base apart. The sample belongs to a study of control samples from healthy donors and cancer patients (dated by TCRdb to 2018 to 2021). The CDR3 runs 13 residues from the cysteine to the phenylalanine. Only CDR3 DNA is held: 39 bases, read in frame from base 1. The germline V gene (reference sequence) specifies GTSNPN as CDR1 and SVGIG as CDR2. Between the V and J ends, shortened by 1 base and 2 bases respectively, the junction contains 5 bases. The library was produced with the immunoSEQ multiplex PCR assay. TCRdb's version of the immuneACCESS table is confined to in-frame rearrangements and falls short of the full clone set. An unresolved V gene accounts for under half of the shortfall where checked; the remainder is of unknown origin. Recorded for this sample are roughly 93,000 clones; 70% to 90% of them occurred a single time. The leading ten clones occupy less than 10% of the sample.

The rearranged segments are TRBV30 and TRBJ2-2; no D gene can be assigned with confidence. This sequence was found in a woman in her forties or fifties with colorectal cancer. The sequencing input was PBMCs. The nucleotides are TGTGCCTGGAGTGGGGGTAACACCGGGGAGCTGTTTTTT. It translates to CAWSGGNTGELFF. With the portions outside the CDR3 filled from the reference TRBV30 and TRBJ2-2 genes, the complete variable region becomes SQTIHQWPATLVQPVGSPLSLECTVEGTSNPNLYWYRQAAGRGLQLLFYSVGIGQISSEVPQNLSASRPQDRQFILSSKKLLLSDSGFYLCAWSGGNTGELFFGEGSRLTVL.